One and the same sample provided the 17 T cell receptor beta chains below, sequenced in a study of T cells expressing NK-cell markers. One entry per CDR3 protein, without DNA, is what TCRdb gives after re-calling the 5' RACE reads. The sample has 400,000 to 500,000 distinct CDR3 sequences. The sequencing sample was made of blood T cells: a sorted CD56 or NKG2C T cell subset, CD4+ or CD8+ T cells, or bulk PBMC T cells (not recorded which). These receptors all come from a woman aged 18 to 75 in good health.

The chain links TRBV3-1 to TRBJ2-7; lacking DNA, the TRBD2 call made by TCRdb goes unchecked. The germline V gene has CDR1 LGHDT and CDR2 YNNKEL (reference sequence). The CDR3 spans 15 residues. The CDR3 region is CASSQERASSYEQYF.

This chain links TRBV29-1 with TRBJ2-3; TCRdb selects TRBD2, and the lack of DNA leaves this call unchecked. The CDR3 runs 15 residues. CDR1 and CDR2 from the germline V gene are SQVTM and ANQGSEA. The CDR3 loop reads CSVLGTSGSTDTQYF.

The V call is TRBV11-2, the J call TRBJ1-2; TCRdb indicates TRBD1, and absent DNA this call remains unverified. Germline V lookup: CDR1 SGHAT, CDR2 FQNNGV. This CDR3 comprises 16 residues. The CDR3 here is CASSLDQQGAVYGYTF.

J is TRBJ1-5 and V is TRBV25-1; TCRdb selects TRBD1, and the lack of DNA leaves this call unchecked. The CDR3 totals 14 residues. The germline V gene encodes CDR1 MGHDK and CDR2 SYGVNS. This chain's CDR3 is CASSDLPGNQPQHF.

The J gene is TRBJ1-2, the V gene TRBV5-6. The CDR3 is 13 residues long. Germline loops: CDR1 SGHDT, CDR2 YYEEEE. CDR3 sequence: CASSLKSNYGYTF.

The chain employs TRBV20-1 and TRBJ2-7; the D call from TCRdb, TRBD2, cannot be confirmed without DNA. CDR1 and CDR2 (germline): DFQATT, SNEGSKA (reference sequence). This CDR3 is 12 amino acids long. CDR3: CSASGGRHEQYF.

This chain links TRBV29-1 with TRBJ1-1; with no DNA, the TCRdb D assignment of TRBD1 cannot be verified. Germline CDR1 SQVTM, CDR2 ANQGSEA. This CDR3 is 11 amino acids long. CDR3 amino acids: CSAAQGAEAFF.

The genes are TRBV7-9 and TRBJ1-3. The CDR3 consists of 12 residues. Per the germline V gene, CDR1 is SEHNR and CDR2 is FQNEAQ (reference sequence). The CDR3 loop is CASSLGAVAIYF.

The V call is TRBV7-2, the J call TRBJ2-1; no DNA is available, so the TRBD2 call from TCRdb remains unchecked. This CDR3 is built from 14 residues. The germline CDR1 and CDR2 sequences are SGHTA and FQGNSA. CDR3 protein: CASRIGLVNNEQFF.

The gene calls are TRBV20-1 and TRBJ2-7. The germline V gene encodes CDR1 DFQATT and CDR2 SNEGSKA (reference sequence). This CDR3 has 13 residues. The CDR3 sequence: CSARSDTTYEQYF.

The gene calls are TRBV7-9 and TRBJ2-1; absent DNA, TCRdb's TRBD2 call cannot be checked. The CDR3 has 16 amino acids. Germline V gene lookup returns CDR1 SEHNR and CDR2 FQNEAQ (reference sequence). The CDR3 region is CASSQPASGGYNEQFF.

This chain joins TRBV29-1 and TRBJ1-1; TCRdb's D call, TRBD1, is unchecked because there is no DNA. CDR1 and CDR2 from the germline V gene are SQVTM and ANQGSEA. This CDR3 comprises 14 residues. CDR3 sequence: CSFRDRGTNTEAFF.

The chain has TRBV5-6 and TRBJ2-1; TCRdb outputs TRBD2, but without DNA this stays unchecked. Germline V CDR1 and CDR2: SGHDT, YYEEEE. The CDR3 extends over 16 amino acids. The CDR3 loop reads CASSLGSGGAGNEQFF.

The chain carries TRBV7-2 and TRBJ2-3; TCRdb returns TRBD1, unconfirmable since there is no DNA. Germline V gene lookup returns CDR1 SGHTA and CDR2 FQGNSA. The CDR3 spans 15 residues. The CDR3 protein is CASSPAGGRIDTQYF. The full variable domain, with the rest looked up from reference TRBV7-2 and TRBJ2-3, is GAGVSQSPSNKVTEKGKDVELRCDPISGHTALYWYRQSLGQGLEFLIYFQGNSAPDKSGLPSDRFSAERTGGSVSTLTIQRTQQEDSAVYLCASSPAGGRIDTQYFGPGTRLTVL.

V and J are TRBV10-1 and TRBJ1-1; the D call of TRBD1 rests on TCRdb alone, since no DNA is present to check it. Germline values: CDR1 WNHNN, CDR2 SYGVQD (reference sequence). CDR3 length: 15 residues. CDR3 amino acids: CATEPGTTVDTEAFF.

This chain joins TRBV9 and TRBJ1-6. The CDR3 is 15 residues long. CDR1 SGDLS and CDR2 YYNGEE come from the germline V gene. The chain's CDR3 is CASSGGTANNSPLHF. Drawing the rest from reference TRBV9 and TRBJ1-6, the complete variable domain is DSGVTQTPKHLITATGQRVTLRCSPRSGDLSVYWYQQSLDQGLQFLIQYYNGEERAKGNILERFSAQQFPDLHSELNLSSLELGDSALYFCASSGGTANNSPLHFGNGTRLTVT.

This chain links TRBV7-8 with TRBJ1-2. Germline loops: CDR1 SGHVS, CDR2 FQNEAQ. This CDR3 is 12 amino acids long. The CDR3 loop is CASSLIESGYTF.